This TCR beta chain emerged from a study of cytomegalovirus exposure and HLA in healthy donors. General observations from the study: Clusters of TCRs from the first cohort tended to co-occur in the 90 to 150 validation repertoires (as a later analysis found). The study put under 200 TCR beta chains on its list as cytomegalovirus-associated.

CDR3 length: 14 residues. Germline CDR1 is MGHRA and CDR2 is YSYEKL. Germline trimming cut 3 bases from V and 5 bases from J; bases unmatched to any gene: 3. Sequencing used immunoSEQ multiplex PCR; TCRdb keeps in-frame clones, though not all of them. The repertoire has hundreds of thousands of clones, around 90% of them found once; the top ten carry 2% to 2.5%. Of note for this clone: What it recognizes is unknown.

This TCR was recovered from a woman aged 18-29 years in good health and CMV-seropositive. The chain links TRBV4-1 to TRBJ2-2; TRBD2 agrees at 7 bases. Sequenced sample: PBMCs. The CDR3 is CASSHVLATGELFF. For the CDR3, the DNA is TGCGCCAGCAGCCACGTACTAGCGACCGGGGAGCTGTTTTTT.